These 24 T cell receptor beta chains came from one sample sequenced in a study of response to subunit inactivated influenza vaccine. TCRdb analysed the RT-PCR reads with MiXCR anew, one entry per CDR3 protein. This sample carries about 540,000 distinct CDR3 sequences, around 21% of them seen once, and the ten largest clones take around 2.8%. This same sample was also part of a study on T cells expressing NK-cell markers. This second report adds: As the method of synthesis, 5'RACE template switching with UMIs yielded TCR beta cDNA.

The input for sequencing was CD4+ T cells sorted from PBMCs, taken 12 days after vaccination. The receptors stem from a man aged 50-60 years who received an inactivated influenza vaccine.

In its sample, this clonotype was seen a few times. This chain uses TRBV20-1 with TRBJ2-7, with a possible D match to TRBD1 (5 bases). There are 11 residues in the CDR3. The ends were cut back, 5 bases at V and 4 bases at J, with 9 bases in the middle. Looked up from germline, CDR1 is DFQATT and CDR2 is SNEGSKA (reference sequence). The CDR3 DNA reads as TGCAGTGCTGACCAGGGATACGAGCAGTACTTC. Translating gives CSADQGYEQYF.

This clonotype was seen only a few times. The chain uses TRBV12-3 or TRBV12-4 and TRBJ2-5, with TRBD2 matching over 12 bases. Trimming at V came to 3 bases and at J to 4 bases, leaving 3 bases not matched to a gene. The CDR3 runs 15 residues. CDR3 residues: CASSLGTSGLETQYF. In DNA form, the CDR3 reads TGTGCCAGCAGTTTGGGGACTAGCGGGTTAGAGACCCAGTACTTC.

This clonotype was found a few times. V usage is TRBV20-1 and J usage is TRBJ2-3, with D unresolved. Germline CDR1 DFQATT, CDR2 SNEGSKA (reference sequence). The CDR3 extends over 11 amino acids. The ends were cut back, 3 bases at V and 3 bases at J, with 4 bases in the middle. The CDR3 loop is CSASGTDTQYF. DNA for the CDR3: TGCAGTGCTAGCGGGACAGATACGCAGTATTTT.

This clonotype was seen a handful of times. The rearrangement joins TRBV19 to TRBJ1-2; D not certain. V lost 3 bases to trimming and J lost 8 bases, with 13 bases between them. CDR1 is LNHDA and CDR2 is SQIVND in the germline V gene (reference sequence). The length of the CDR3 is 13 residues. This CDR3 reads CASSIQGKGGYTF. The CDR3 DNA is TGTGCCAGTAGTATTCAAGGAAAAGGGGGCTACACCTTC.

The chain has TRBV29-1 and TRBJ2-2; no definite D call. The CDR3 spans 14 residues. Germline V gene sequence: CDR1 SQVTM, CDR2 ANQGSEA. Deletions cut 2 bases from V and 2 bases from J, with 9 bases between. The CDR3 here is CSVERQFNTGELFF. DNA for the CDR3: TGCAGCGTTGAACGGCAGTTTAACACCGGGGAGCTGTTTTTT.

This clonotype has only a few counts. The CDR3 DNA sequence: TGTGCCAGCAGTTTAAAGGCAAGCTCCTACGAGCAGTACTTC. This gives the protein CASSLKASSYEQYF. The chain employs TRBV27 and TRBJ2-7; D ambiguous. V shed 2 bases and J shed 0 bases, with 8 bases lying between them. This CDR3 is built from 14 residues. The germline V gene has CDR1 MNHEY and CDR2 SMNVEV (reference sequence).

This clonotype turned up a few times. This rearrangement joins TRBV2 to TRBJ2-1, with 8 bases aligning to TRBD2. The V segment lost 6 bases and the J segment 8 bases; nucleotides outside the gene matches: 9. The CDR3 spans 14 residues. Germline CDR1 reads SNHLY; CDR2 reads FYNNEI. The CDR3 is CASRTGTRGYEQFF. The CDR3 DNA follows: TGTGCCAGCAGAACCGGGACTAGGGGGTATGAGCAGTTCTTC.

CDR3 DNA sequence: TGCGCCAGCAGCCGGGTAGGGGTGAGCTCCTATAATTCACCCCTCCACTTT. Translation gives CASSRVGVSSYNSPLHF. The J gene is TRBJ1-6, the V gene TRBV5-1; TRBD1 is a possible D gene (5 bases). The V end lost 4 bases, the J end lost 0 bases, and 14 bases lay between the germline ends. The CDR3 covers 17 residues. Germline CDR1 is SGHRS and CDR2 is YFSETQ.

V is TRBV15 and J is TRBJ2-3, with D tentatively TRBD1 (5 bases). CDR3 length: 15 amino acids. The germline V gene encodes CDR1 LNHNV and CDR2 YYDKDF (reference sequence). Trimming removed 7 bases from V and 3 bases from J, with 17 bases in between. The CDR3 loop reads CATKTETNPTDTQYF. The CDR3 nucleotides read TGTGCCACCAAGACAGAAACTAACCCAACAGATACGCAGTATTTT.

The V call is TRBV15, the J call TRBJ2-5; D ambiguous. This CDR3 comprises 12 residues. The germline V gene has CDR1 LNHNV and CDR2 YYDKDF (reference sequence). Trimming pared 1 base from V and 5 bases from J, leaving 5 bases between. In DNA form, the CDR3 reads TGTGCCACCAGCAGAGGTACCGAGACCCAGTACTTC. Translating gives CATSRGTETQYF.

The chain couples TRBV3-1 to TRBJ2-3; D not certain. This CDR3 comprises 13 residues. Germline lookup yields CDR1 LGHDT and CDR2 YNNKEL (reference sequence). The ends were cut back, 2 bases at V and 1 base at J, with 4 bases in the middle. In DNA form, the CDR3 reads TGTGCCAGCAGCCAATTGGGCACAGATACGCAGTATTTT. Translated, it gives CASSQLGTDTQYF.

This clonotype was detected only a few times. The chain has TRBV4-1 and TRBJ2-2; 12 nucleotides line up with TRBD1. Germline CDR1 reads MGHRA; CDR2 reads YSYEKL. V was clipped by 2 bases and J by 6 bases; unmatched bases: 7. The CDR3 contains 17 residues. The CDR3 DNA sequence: TGCGCCAGCAGCCAATACCCGGGACAGGGGGCGGCCGGGGAGCTGTTTTTT. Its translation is CASSQYPGQGAAGELFF.

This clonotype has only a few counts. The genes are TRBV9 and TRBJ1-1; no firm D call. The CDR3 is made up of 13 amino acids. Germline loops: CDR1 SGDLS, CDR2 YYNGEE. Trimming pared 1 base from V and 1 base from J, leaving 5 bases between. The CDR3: CASSVSPNTEAFF. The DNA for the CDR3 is TGTGCCAGCAGCGTATCACCGAACACTGAAGCTTTCTTT.

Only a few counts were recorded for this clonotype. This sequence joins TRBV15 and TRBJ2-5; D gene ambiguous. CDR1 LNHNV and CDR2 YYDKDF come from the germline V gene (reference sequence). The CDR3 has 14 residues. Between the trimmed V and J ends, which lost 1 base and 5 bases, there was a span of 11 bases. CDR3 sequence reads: CATSRAGNSETQYF. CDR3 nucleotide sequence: TGTGCCACCAGCAGAGCTGGTAATAGTGAGACCCAGTACTTC.

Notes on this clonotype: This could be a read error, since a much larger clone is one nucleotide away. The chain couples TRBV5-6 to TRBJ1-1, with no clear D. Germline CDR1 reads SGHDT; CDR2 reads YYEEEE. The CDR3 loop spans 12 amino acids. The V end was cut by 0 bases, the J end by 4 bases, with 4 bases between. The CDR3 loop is CASSLATTEAFF. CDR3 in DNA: TGTGCCAGCAGCTTGGCTACCACTGAAGCTTTCTTT.

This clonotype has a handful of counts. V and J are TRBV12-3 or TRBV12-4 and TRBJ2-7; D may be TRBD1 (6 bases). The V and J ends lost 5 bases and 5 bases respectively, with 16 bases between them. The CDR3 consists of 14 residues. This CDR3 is CASSPQGWRNEQYF. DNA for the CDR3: TGTGCCAGCAGTCCACAGGGTTGGAGGAACGAGCAGTACTTC.

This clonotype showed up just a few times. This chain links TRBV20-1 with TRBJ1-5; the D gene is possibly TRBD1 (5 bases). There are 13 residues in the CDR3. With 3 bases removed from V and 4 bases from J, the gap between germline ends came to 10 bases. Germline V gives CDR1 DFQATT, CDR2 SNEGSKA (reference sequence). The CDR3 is CSARTVLNQPQHF. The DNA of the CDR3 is TGCAGTGCTAGGACAGTCCTAAATCAGCCCCAGCATTTT.

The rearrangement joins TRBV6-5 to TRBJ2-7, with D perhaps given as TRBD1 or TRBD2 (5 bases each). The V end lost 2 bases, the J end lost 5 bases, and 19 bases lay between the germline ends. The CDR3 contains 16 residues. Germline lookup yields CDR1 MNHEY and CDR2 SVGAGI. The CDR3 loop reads CASSYRESLGLNEQYF. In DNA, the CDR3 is TGTGCCAGCAGTTACAGGGAGTCACTGGGGCTAAACGAGCAGTACTTC.

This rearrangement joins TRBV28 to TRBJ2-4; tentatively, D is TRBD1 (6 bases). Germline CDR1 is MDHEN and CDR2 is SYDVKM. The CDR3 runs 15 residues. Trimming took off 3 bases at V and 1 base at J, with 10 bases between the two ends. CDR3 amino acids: CASSLVQGAKNIQYF. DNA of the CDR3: TGTGCCAGCAGTTTGGTGCAGGGGGCCAAAAACATTCAGTACTTC.

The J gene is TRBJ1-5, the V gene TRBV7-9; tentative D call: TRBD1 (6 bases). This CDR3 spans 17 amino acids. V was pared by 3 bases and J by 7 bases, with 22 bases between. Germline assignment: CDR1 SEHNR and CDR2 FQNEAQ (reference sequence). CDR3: CASSFLSGHGIGQPQHF. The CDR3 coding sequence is TGTGCCAGCAGCTTCCTCTCGGGACACGGGATAGGACAGCCCCAGCATTTT.

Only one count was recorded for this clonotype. In nucleotides, the CDR3 is TGTGCCAGCAGCACCGTGGGTACCACAGATACGCAGTATTTT. This gives the protein CASSTVGTTDTQYF. The chain links TRBV7-9 to TRBJ2-3; D unclear. Per germline, CDR1 SEHNR and CDR2 FQNEAQ (reference sequence). This CDR3 contains 14 residues. Trimming cost V 5 bases and J 2 bases, with 11 bases left between them.

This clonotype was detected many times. In DNA, the CDR3 is TGTGCCATCAGTGATAGGGGACTAGCCAAAAACATTCAGTACTTC. Amino acid sequence: CAISDRGLAKNIQYF. V usage is TRBV10-3 and J usage is TRBJ2-4, with a tentative D call TRBD2 (6 bases). V shed 3 bases and J shed 0 bases, with 9 bases lying between them. The CDR3 covers 15 residues. CDR1 ENHRY and CDR2 SYGVKD come from the germline V gene.

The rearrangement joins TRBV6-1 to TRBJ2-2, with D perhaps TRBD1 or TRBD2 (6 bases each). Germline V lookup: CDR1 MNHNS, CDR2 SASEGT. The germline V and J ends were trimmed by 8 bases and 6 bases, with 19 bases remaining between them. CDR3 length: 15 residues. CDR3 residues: CASRGAGDRSGELFF. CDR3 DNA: TGTGCCAGCCGCGGGGCAGGGGATAGATCCGGGGAGCTGTTTTTT.

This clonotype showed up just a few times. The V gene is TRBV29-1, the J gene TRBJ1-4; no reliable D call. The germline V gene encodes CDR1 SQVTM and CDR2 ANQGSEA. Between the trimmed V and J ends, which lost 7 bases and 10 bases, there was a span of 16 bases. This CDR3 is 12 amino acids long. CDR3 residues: CSATPSEGKLFF. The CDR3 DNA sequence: TGCAGCGCGACCCCATCGGAGGGAAAACTGTTTTTT.